Sequencing of this T cell receptor beta chain was carried out in a study of blood T cell repertoires in COVID-19. Germline assignment: CDR1 LNHDA and CDR2 SQIVND (reference sequence). The CDR3 is made up of 12 amino acids. Between the trimmed V and J ends, which lost 5 bases and 0 bases, there was a span of 4 bases. Libraries were prepared by immunoSEQ multiplex PCR; TCRdb keeps only in-frame clonotypes and omits some of them. The sample has some 15,000 clones; around nine tenths are singletons. The chain joins TRBV19 to TRBJ2-5; no reliable D call. This clonotype was obtained from a man between 60 and 70 years old with active COVID-19. Material: peripheral blood. This CDR3 reads CASSRDQETQYF. CDR3 nucleotide sequence: TGTGCCAGTAGTCGGGACCAAGAGACCCAGTACTTC.